This T cell receptor beta chain was identified in a study of cytomegalovirus exposure and HLA in healthy donors. The study's findings and limits: Common viral pathogens seemed, in a later analysis, to connect with several of the most significant clusters.

Germline lookup yields CDR1 SQVTM and CDR2 ANQGSEA. The CDR3 length is 12 residues. V gave up 8 bases and J gave up 2 bases, with 12 bases separating them. The sample holds a few counts of this clone. Its antigen is as yet unknown. 13 Jbeta primers and 60 Vbeta primers were used for the PCR. Sequencing used immunoSEQ multiplex PCR; TCRdb keeps in-frame clones, though not all of them. The sample yields under 150,000 clones, around 82% seen once. The chain couples TRBV29-1 to TRBJ2-5, with a tentative D call TRBD1 (5 bases). The sequenced sample consisted of PBMCs. The receptor was isolated from a man aged 50 or older in good health and CMV-seronegative. The CDR3 protein is CSLGPEQETQYF. DNA of the CDR3: TGCAGCCTGGGGCCAGAACAAGAGACCCAGTACTTC. Drawing the rest from reference TRBV29-1 and TRBJ2-5, the complete variable domain is SAVISQKPSRDICQRGTSLTIQCQVDSQVTMMFWYRQQPGQSLTLIATANQGSEATYESGFVIDKFPISRPNLTFSTLTVSNMSPEDSSIYLCSLGPEQETQYFGPGTRLLVL.